One T cell receptor (beta chain) is described in this entry. The CDR3 is made up of 14 amino acids. The germline V and J ends were trimmed by 4 bases and 0 bases, with 10 bases remaining between them. The germline CDR1 and CDR2 sequences are MNHEY and SMNVEV (reference sequence). The data were obtained in a study of blood T cell repertoires in COVID-19. At the level of the study: Collection of acute and convalescent COVID-19 samples took place in the United States, Italy and Spain. Sources were T cells, B-cell-depleted T cells, or PBMCs; the material itself was cDNA or gDNA.

Original data processing: Cell counts per sample came from amplifying reference gene primers. The data were produced by immunoSEQ multiplex PCR, yet TCRdb's version contains in-frame clones alone and is incomplete. V and J calls and clone size are as listed in that table; D and trimming were resolved from the DNA. The sample gives around 90,000 clones, 92% of which show up once; approximately 6% is in the top ten. The V and J genes are TRBV27 and TRBJ2-7; D is ambiguous. The clonotype was recovered from a woman aged 55-69 years with active COVID-19. Sequencing was performed on peripheral blood. The CDR3 coding sequence is TGTGCCAGCAGTTCTAACAGTTTCTCCTACGAGCAGTACTTC. It encodes CASSSNSFSYEQYF.